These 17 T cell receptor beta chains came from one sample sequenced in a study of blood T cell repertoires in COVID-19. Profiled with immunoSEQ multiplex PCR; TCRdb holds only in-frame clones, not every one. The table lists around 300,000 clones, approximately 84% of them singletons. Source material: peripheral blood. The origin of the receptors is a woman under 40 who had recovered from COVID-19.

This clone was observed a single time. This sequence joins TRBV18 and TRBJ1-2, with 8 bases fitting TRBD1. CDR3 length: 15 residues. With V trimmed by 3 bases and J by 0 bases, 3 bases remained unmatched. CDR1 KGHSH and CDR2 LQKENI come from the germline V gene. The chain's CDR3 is CASSPGDRSNYGYTF. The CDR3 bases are TGTGCCAGCTCACCCGGGGACAGGTCTAACTATGGCTACACCTTC.

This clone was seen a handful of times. The CDR3 loop reads CASSLDIGTGLRGEKLFF. In nucleotides, the CDR3 is TGTGCCAGCAGCTTAGATATTGGGACAGGACTCCGGGGGGAAAAACTGTTTTTT. The chain joins TRBV11-2 to TRBJ1-4, with TRBD1 matching over 8 bases. This CDR3 comprises 18 residues. V gave up 0 bases and J gave up 8 bases; unmatched junction bases: 14. CDR1 and CDR2 from the germline V gene are SGHAT and FQNNGV.

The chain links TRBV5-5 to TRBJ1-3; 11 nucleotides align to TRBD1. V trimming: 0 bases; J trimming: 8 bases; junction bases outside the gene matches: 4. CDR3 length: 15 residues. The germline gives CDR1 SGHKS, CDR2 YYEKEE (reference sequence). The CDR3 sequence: CASSLVPGQGDTIYF. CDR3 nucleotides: TGTGCCAGCAGCTTGGTACCGGGACAGGGGGACACCATATATTTT.

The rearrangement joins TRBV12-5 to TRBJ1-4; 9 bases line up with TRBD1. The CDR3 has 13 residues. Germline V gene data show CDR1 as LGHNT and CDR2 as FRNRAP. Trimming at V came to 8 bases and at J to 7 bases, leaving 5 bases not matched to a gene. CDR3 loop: CASSGTGREKLFF. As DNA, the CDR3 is TGTGCTAGTTCCGGGACAGGGCGTGAAAAACTGTTTTTT. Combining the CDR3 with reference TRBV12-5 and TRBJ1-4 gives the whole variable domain DARVTQTPRHKVTEMGQEVTMRCQPILGHNTVFWYRQTMMQGLELLAYFRNRAPLDDSGMPKDRFSAEMPDATLATLKIQPSEPRDSAVYFCASSGTGREKLFFGSGTQLSVL.

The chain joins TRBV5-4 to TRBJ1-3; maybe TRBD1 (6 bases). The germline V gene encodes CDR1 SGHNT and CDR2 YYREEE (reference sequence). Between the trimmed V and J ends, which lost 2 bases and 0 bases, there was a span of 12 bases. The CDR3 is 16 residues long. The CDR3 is CASSFRGGPSGNTIYF. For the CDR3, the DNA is TGTGCCAGCAGCTTTAGGGGGGGCCCCTCTGGAAACACCATATATTTT.

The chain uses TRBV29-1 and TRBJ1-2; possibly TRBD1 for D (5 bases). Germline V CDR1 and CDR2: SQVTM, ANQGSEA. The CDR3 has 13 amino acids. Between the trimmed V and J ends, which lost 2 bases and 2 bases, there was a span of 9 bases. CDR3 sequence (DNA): TGCAGCGTTGAATGGGAGGGGAACTATGGCTACACCTTC. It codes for CSVEWEGNYGYTF.

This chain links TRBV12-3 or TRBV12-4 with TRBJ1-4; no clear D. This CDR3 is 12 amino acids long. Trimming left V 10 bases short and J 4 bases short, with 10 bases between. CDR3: CATRRDNEKLFF. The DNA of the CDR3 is TGTGCCACCCGACGGGATAATGAAAAACTGTTTTTT.

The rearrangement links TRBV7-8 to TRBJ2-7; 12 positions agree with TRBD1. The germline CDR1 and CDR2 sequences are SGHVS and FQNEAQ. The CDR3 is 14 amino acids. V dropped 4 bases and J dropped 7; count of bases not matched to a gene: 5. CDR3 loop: CASSWDRGPTEQYF. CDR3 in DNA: TGTGCCAGCAGCTGGGACAGGGGGCCTACGGAGCAGTACTTC.

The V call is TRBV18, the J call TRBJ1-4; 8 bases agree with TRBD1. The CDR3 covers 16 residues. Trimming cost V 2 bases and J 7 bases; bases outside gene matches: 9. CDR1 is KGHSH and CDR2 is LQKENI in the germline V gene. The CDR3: CASSPSSTGASEKLFF. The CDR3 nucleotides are TGTGCCAGCTCACCATCTTCGACAGGGGCTAGTGAAAAACTGTTTTTT.

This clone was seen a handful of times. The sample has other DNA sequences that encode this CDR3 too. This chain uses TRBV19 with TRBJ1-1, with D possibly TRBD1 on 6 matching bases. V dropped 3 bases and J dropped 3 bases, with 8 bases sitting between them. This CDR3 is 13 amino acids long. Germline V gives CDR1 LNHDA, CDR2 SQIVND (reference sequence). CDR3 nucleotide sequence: TGTGCCAGTAGTATGAAGGGGGACACTGAAGCTTTCTTT. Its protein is CASSMKGDTEAFF.

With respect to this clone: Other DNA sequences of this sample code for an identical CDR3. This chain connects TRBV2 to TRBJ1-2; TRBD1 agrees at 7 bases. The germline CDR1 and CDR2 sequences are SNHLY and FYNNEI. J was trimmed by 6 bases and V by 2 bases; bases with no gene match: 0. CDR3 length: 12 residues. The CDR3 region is CASSETGDGYTF. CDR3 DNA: TGTGCCAGCAGTGAAACAGGGGATGGCTACACCTTC.

The CDR3 coding sequence is TGTGCCAGCTCACCTGGGACAGGTTCCTACGAGCAGTACTTC. Its translation is CASSPGTGSYEQYF. The rearrangement links TRBV18 to TRBJ2-7, with 8 bases fitting TRBD1. J was trimmed by 1 base and V by 3 bases; bases with no gene match: 2. This CDR3 is built from 14 residues. Germline V gives CDR1 KGHSH, CDR2 LQKENI.

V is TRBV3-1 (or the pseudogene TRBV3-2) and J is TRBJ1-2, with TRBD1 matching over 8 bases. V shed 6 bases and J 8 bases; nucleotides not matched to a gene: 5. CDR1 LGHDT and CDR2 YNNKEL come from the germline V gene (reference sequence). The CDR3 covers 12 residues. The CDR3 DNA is TGTGCCAGCAGTCGGACAGGGCAAGGCTACACCTTC. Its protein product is CASSRTGQGYTF.

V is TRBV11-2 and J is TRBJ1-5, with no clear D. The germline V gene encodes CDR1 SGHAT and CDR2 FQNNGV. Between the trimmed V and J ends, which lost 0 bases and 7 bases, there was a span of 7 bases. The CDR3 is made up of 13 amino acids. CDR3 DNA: TGTGCCAGCAGCTTAGATCGCGAGCAGCCCCAGCATTTT. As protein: CASSLDREQPQHF. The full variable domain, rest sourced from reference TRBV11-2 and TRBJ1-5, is EAGVAQSPRYKIIEKRQSVAFWCNPISGHATLYWYQQILGQGPKLLIQFQNNGVVDDSQLPKDRFSAERLKGVDSTLKIQPAKLEDSAVYLCASSLDREQPQHFGDGTRLSIL.

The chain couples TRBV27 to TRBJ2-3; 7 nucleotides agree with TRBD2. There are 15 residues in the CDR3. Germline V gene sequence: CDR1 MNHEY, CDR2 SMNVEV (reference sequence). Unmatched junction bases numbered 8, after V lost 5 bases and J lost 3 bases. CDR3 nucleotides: TGTGCCAGCAGTCAAGTCGGGGGGATGACAGATACGCAGTATTTT. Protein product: CASSQVGGMTDTQYF.

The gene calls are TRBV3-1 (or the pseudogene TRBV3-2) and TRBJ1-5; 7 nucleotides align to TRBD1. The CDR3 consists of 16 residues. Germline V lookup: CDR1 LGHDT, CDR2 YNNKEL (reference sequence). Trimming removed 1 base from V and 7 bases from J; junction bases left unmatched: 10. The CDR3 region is CASSQGGRGRKQPQHF. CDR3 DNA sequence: TGTGCCAGCAGCCAAGGGGGCAGGGGGAGGAAACAGCCCCAGCATTTT.

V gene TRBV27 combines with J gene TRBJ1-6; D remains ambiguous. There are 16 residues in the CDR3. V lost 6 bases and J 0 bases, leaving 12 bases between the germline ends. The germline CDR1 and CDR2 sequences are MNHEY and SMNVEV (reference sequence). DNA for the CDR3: TGTGCCAGCAGCTCTATCCGGAGCTCCTATAATTCACCCCTCCACTTT. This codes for CASSSIRSSYNSPLHF.